This TCR beta chain was profiled in a study of T cell changes during pregnancy in multiple sclerosis. The repertoire was sequenced with immunoSEQ multiplex PCR; TCRdb's copy has only in-frame clones and lacks some. The table lists approximately 85,000 clones, roughly nine tenths of them singletons, with about 2.5% in the top ten. Germline V gene lookup returns CDR1 SGDLS and CDR2 YYNGEE. The CDR3 spans 13 residues. V shed 4 bases and J shed 0 bases, with 5 bases lying between them. The sample here was peripheral blood, taken in the first trimester of pregnancy. The TCR originated in a female donor with multiple sclerosis, enrolled in a pregnancy study. The chain employs TRBV9 and TRBJ1-3; D is undetermined. CDR3 region: CASSTHSGNTIYF. Written as DNA, the CDR3 is TGTGCCAGCAGCACTCACTCTGGAAACACCATATATTTT.